The rows below give T cell receptor beta chains drawn from one sample of a study of human T cells and chemical hapten exposure. Via MiXCR, TCRdb re-called the RACE reads, giving one row per CDR3 protein. This table has some 180,000 distinct CDR3 sequences, 20% to 25% appearing once. The specimen comprised whole blood, sampled in connection with sensitization to the hapten diphenylcyclopropenone (DPC). The receptors derive from a woman in her forties or fifties with alopecia areata. Some clones in this sample may be carry-over from other donors' samples. Each CDR3 is given with its conserved first and last residue. A D gene is named only where the DNA matches it firmly. A row's size may be missing; if present it is once, few, many or a size class.

TRBV20-1	TRBD2	TRBJ2-3	few	TGCAGTGCTAGAGATGGGGGATTGACTAGCGGGAGAATAAATACGCAGTATTTT	CSARDGGLTSGRINTQYF
TRBV5-1	.	TRBJ2-2	many	TGCGCCAGCAGCACCCTAGGAACGAACACCGGGGAGCTGTTTTTT	CASSTLGTNTGELFF
TRBV6-5	.	TRBJ2-3	few	TGTGCCAGCCGAGCCGCCCAGCTAGATACGCAGTATTTT	CASRAAQLDTQYF
TRBV27	.	TRBJ2-7	.	TGTGCCAGCACTGATGGGGTGGGACTTTCCTACGAGCAGTACTTC	CASTDGVGLSYEQYF
TRBV18	TRBD2	TRBJ2-1	few	TGTGCCAGCTCACCACCGGCTAGCGGGGCCTACAATGAGCAGTTCTTC	CASSPPASGAYNEQFF
TRBV7-9	.	TRBJ1-2	few	TGTGCCAGCAGCTTAGGGGGGTCCGGGAGCTATGGCTACACCTTC	CASSLGGSGSYGYTF
TRBV12-3/TRBV12-4	.	TRBJ2-3	few	TGTGCCAGCAGTTTCCTTGTGGAACTCACAGATACGCAGTATTTT	CASSFLVELTDTQYF
TRBV29-1	.	TRBJ2-7	.	TGCAGCGCCGTGAGTCAATACGAGCAGTACTTC	CSAVSQYEQYF
TRBV6-2/TRBV6-3	.	TRBJ2-3	.	TGTGCCAGCAGTTGGCAAGCGGTTAGCACAGATACGCAGTATTTT	CASSWQAVSTDTQYF
TRBV5-1	TRBD2	TRBJ2-3	few	TGCGCCAGCAGCTTGGTTAGCGGGAGCGCAGATACGCAGTATTTT	CASSLVSGSADTQYF
TRBV6-1	.	TRBJ2-7	few	TGTGCCAGCAGTGAAGCGGTTTATCGGGGGCCCCCCTACGAGCAGTACTTC	CASSEAVYRGPPYEQYF
TRBV2	.	TRBJ2-2	.	TGTGCCAGCAGTGAAGGGGGGATAGACACCGGGGAGCTGTTTTTT	CASSEGGIDTGELFF
TRBV27	TRBD1	TRBJ1-4	.	TGTGCCAGCGGAAAAACAGGGGGTGGCGAAAAACTGTTTTTT	CASGKTGGGEKLFF
TRBV20-1	.	TRBJ2-3	.	TGCAGTGCTAGGCAGTCAGGAGCCCAGAGAACAGATACGCAGTATTTT	CSARQSGAQRTDTQYF
TRBV24-1	TRBD1	TRBJ2-1	.	TGTGCCACCAGTGACCCCACAGACAGGGTAAATGAGCAGTTCTTC	CATSDPTDRVNEQFF
TRBV7-9	.	TRBJ1-5	.	TGTGCCAGCAGCCCCGCGACCGGGACAAGGTTTCAGCCCCAGCATTTT	CASSPATGTRFQPQHF
TRBV18	.	TRBJ1-1	many	TGTGCCAGCTCAAACGGCGCATCTGAAGCTTTCTTT	CASSNGASEAFF
TRBV7-3	.	TRBJ2-1	.	TGTGCCAGCAGCTTAACTCCCGGGACCCACTACAATGAGCAGTTCTTC	CASSLTPGTHYNEQFF
TRBV25-1	.	TRBJ2-5	.	TGTGCCAGCAGTGAAAAGCCGACGGGTGAGACCCAGTACTTC	CASSEKPTGETQYF
TRBV20-1	.	TRBJ2-7	.	TGCAGTGGGGGGGCCCCCTACGAGCAGTACTTC	CSGGAPYEQYF
TRBV9	TRBD2	TRBJ2-2	few	TGTGCCAGCAGCCCCGGGACTAGCGTCGACACCGGGGAGCTGTTTTTT	CASSPGTSVDTGELFF
TRBV2	.	TRBJ2-6	few	TGTGCCAGCAGGGGGGCCCCGGAGGCCAACGTCCTGACTTTC	CASRGAPEANVLTF
TRBV2	TRBD2	TRBJ2-1	.	TGTGCCAAAACGACTAGCGGGATCTACAATGAGCAGTTCTTC	CAKTTSGIYNEQFF
TRBV28	.	TRBJ2-1	few	TGTGCCAGCAGTTTTCGTGACAAACCTGGCGGGATTCCCCACGGTGAGCAGTTCTTC	CASSFRDKPGGIPHGEQFF
TRBV28	.	TRBJ1-1	.	TGTGCCAGCAGTTTAGCGACAGTTGGGATGAACACTGAAGCTTTCTTT	CASSLATVGMNTEAFF
TRBV5-1	.	TRBJ2-2	few	TGCGCCAGCAGCTTGGAGGGTTCTCACACCGGGGAGCTGTTTTTT	CASSLEGSHTGELFF
TRBV7-8	.	TRBJ1-1	few	TGTGCCAGCAGCTTGTTTCGGGGGTACGACACTGAAGCTTTCTTT	CASSLFRGYDTEAFF
TRBV28	TRBD2	TRBJ2-7	.	TGTGCCAGCAGCGTACCCCAACTAGCGGGCACCTACGAGCAGTACTTC	CASSVPQLAGTYEQYF
TRBV29-1	.	TRBJ2-3	few	TGCAGCGGGGGGGCTAGCACAGATACGCAGTATTTT	CSGGASTDTQYF
TRBV10-2	TRBD1	TRBJ1-3	few	TGCGCCAGCAAACAAGGGACAGACGACGGAAACACCATATATTTT	CASKQGTDDGNTIYF
TRBV21-1	.	TRBJ1-5	few	TGTGCCAGCAGCAAATCCCTCCTTGACCAGGGGGCGAGCAATCAGCCCCAGCATTTT	CASSKSLLDQGASNQPQHF
TRBV7-2	TRBD2	TRBJ2-1	few	TGTGCCAGCAGCTTAGCCGTAGTTGGCGGGAGCGACAATGAGCAGTTCTTC	CASSLAVVGGSDNEQFF
TRBV6-6	.	TRBJ1-1	.	TGTGCCAGCAGACTCGGGACGCCCTACTATGGGGCTTTCTTT	CASRLGTPYYGAFF
TRBV20-1	.	TRBJ1-1	few	TGCAGTGCTACGGGGGTATTACAGCACACTGAAGCTTTCTTT	CSATGVLQHTEAFF
TRBV5-1	.	TRBJ2-2	.	TGCGCCAGCAGCGAAGAACTAGCCGGGGAGCTGTTTTTT	CASSEELAGELFF
TRBV7-9	TRBD2	TRBJ2-1	few	TGTGCCAGCAGCAAGGGGACTAGCGGGAGTATAGATGAGCAGTTCTTC	CASSKGTSGSIDEQFF
TRBV12-3/TRBV12-4	.	TRBJ1-2	few	TGTGCCAGCAGTCGCCCACAGGTTTATGGCTACACCTTC	CASSRPQVYGYTF
TRBV7-9	.	TRBJ1-1	few	TGTGCCAGCAGCCGCGGTGGGGTGGTGGACACTGAAGCTTTCTTT	CASSRGGVVDTEAFF